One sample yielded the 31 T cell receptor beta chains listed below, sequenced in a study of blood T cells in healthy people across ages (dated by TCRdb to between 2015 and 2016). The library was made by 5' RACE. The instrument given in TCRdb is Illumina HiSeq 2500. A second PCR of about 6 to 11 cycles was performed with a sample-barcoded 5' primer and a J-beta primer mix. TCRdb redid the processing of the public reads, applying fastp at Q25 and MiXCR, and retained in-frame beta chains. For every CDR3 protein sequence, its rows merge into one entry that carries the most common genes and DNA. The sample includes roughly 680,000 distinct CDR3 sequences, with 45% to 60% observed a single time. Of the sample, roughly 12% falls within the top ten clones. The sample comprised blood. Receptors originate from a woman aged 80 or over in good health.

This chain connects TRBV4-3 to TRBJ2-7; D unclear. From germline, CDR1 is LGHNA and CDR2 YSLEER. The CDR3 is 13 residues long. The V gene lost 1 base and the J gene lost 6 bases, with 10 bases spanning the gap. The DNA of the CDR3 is TGCGCCAGCAGCCAAGGGGTGGGATCCGAGCAGTACTTC. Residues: CASSQGVGSEQYF.

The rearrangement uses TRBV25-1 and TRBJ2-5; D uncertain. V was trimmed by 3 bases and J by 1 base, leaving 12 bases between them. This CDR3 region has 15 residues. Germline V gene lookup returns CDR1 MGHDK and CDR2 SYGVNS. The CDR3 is CASSDVGLRQETQYF. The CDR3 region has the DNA TGTGCCAGCAGTGACGTCGGTTTGCGCCAAGAGACCCAGTACTTC. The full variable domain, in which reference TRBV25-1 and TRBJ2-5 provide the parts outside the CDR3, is EADIYQTPRYLVIGTGKKITLECSQTMGHDKMYWYQQDPGMELHLIHYSYGVNSTEKGDLSSESTVSRIRTEHFPLTLESARPSHTSQYLCASSDVGLRQETQYFGPGTRLLVL.

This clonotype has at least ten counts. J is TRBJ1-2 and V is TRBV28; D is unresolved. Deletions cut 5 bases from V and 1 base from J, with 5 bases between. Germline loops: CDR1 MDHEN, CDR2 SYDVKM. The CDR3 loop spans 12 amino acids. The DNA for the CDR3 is TGTGCCAGCAGTCGATATAACTATGGCTACACCTTC. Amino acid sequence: CASSRYNYGYTF.

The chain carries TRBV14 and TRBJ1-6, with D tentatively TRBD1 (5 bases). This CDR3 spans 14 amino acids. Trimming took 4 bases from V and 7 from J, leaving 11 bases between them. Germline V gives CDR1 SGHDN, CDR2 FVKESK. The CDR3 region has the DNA TGTGCCAGCAGCCGGGACTTCCCCAATTCACCCCTCCACTTT. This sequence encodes CASSRDFPNSPLHF.

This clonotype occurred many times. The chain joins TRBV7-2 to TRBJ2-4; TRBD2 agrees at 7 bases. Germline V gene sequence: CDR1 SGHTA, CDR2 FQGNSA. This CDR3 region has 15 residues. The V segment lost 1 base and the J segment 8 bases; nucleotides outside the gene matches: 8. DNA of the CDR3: TGTGCCAGCAGCTTAGTGGGGGGGGGTAGAGACATTCAGTACTTC. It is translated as CASSLVGGGRDIQYF.

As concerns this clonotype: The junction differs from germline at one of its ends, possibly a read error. The CDR3 is CANSLLPSGISTDTQYF. The DNA for the CDR3 is TGCGCCAACAGCTTGCTACCTTCGGGGATAAGCACAGATACGCAGTATTTT. The chain carries TRBV5-1 and TRBJ2-3; TRBD2 might be the D (5 bases). CDR3 size: 17 residues. Germline V gene lookup returns CDR1 SGHRS and CDR2 YFSETQ.

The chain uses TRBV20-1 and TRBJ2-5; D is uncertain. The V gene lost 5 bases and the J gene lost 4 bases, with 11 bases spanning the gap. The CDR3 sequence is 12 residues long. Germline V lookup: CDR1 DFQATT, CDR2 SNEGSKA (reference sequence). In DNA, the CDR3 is TGCAGTGCTCCCTGGCAGCGAGAGACCCAGTACTTC. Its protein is CSAPWQRETQYF.

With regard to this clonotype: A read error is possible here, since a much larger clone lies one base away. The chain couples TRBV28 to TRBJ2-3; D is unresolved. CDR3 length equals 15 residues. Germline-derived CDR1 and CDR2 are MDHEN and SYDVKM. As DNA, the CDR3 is TGTGTCAGCAGCCGTGGTAACCCCCACACAGATACGCAGTATTTT. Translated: CVSSRGNPHTDTQYF.

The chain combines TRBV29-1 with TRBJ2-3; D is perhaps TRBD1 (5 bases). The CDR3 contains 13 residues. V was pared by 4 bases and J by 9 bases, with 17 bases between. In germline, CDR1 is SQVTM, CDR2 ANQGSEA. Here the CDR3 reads CSVVGARVRTQYF. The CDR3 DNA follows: TGCAGCGTTGTAGGGGCCAGGGTGCGGACGCAGTATTTT.

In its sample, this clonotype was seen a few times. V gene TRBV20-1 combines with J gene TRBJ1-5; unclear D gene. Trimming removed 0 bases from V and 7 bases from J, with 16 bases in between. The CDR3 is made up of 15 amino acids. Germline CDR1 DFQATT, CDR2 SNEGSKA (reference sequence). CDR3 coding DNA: TGCAGTGCTAGAGATCTGGAGGGAATGGGGCAGCCCCAGCATTTT. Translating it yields CSARDLEGMGQPQHF.

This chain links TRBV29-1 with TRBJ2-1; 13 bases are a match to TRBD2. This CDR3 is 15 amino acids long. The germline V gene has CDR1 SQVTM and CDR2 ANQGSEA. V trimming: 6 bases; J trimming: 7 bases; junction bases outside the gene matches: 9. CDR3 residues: CSVAGTSGNINEQFF. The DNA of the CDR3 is TGCAGCGTAGCCGGGACTAGCGGGAATATAAATGAGCAGTTCTTC.

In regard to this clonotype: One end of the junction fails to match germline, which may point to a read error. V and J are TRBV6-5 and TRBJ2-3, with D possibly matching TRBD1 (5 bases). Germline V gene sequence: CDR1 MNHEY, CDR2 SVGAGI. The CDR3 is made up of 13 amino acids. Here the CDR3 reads CASSDSTTDTQNF. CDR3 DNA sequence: TGTGCCAGCAGTGACTCGACGACAGATACGCAGAATTTT.

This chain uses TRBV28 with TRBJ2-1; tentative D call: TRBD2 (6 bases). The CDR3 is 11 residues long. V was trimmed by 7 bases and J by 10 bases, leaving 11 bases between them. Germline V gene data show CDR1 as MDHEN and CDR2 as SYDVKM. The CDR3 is CASTGGNEQFF. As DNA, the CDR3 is TGTGCCAGCACAGGCGGGAACGAGCAGTTCTTC.

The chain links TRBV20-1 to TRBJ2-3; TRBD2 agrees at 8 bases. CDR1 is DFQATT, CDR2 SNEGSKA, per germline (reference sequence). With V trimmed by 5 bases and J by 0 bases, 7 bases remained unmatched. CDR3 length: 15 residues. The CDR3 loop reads CSAGSTSGSTDTQYF. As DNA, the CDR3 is TGCAGTGCTGGGTCAACTAGCGGCAGCACAGATACGCAGTATTTT.

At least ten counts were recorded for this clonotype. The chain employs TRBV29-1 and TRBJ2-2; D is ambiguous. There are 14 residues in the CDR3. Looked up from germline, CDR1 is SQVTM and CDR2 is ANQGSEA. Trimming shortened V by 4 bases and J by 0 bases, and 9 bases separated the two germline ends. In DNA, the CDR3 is TGCAGCGTTGCATCCGAGACGAACACCGGGGAGCTGTTTTTT. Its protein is CSVASETNTGELFF.

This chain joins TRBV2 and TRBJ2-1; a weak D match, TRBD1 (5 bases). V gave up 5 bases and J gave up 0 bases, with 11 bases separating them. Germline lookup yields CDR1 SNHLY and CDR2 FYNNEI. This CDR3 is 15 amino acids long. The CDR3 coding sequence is TGTGCCAGCAGTCTACAGGACACCTCCTACAATGAGCAGTTCTTC. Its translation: CASSLQDTSYNEQFF.

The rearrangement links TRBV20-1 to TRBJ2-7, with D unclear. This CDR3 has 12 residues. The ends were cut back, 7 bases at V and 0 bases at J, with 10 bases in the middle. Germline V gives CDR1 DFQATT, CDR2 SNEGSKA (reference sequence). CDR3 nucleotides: TGCAGTGGGGCCCTGTACTCCTACGAGCAGTACTTC. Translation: CSGALYSYEQYF.

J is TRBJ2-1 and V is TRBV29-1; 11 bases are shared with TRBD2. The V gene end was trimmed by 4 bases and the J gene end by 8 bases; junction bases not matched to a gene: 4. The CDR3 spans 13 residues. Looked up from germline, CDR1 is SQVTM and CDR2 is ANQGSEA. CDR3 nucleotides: TGCAGCGTTGGGATAGCGGGGGGGTATGAGCAGTTCTTC. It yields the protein CSVGIAGGYEQFF.

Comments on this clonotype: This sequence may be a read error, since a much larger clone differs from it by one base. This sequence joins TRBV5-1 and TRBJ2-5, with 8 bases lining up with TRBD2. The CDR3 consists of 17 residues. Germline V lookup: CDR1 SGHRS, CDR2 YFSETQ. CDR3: CVSSLGTRRGGQETQYF. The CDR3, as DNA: TGCGTCAGCAGCTTGGGGACTAGGAGAGGAGGCCAAGAGACCCAGTACTTC.

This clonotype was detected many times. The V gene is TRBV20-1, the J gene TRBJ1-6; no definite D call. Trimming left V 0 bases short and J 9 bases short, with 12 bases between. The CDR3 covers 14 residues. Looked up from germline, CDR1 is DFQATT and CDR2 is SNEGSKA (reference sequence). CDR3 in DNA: TGCAGTGCTAGAGAGGGAACCCCGGTTTCACCCCTCCACTTT. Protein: CSAREGTPVSPLHF.

The DNA for the CDR3 is TGTGCCAGCAGGGCGAATAGCAATCAGCCCCAGCATTTT. This translates into CASRANSNQPQHF. The rearrangement links TRBV2 to TRBJ1-5, with D hard to call. Trimming cost V 6 bases and J 0 bases, with 6 bases left between them. This CDR3 spans 13 amino acids. CDR1 and CDR2 (germline): SNHLY, FYNNEI.

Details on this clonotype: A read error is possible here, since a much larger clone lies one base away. The CDR3 region is CASSLFRGEWYF. The CDR3 nucleotides read TGCGCCAGCAGCTTGTTTAGAGGCGAGTGGTACTTC. The chain employs TRBV5-1 and TRBJ2-4; D is unresolved. Germline V gene sequence: CDR1 SGHRS, CDR2 YFSETQ. With 1 base removed from V and 15 bases from J, the gap between germline ends came to 14 bases. There are 12 residues in the CDR3.

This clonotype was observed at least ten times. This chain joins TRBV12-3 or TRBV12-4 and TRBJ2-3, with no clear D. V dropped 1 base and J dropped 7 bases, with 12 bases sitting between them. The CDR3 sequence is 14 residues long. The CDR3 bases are TGTGCCAGCAGTTTAGGGGTTCCCGTGAATACGCAGTATTTT. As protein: CASSLGVPVNTQYF.

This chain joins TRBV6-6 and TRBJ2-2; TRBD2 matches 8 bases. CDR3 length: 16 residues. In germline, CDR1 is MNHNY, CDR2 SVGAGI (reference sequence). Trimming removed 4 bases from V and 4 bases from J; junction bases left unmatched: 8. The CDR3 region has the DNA TGTGCCAGCAGTTCGACTAGCGAGATAAGCACCGGGGAGCTGTTTTTT. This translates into CASSSTSEISTGELFF.

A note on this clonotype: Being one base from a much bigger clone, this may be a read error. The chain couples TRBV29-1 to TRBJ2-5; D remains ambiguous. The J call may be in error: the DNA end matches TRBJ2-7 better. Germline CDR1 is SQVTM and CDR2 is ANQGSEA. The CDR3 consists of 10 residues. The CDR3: CSAASDEQYF. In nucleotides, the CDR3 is TGCAGCGCTGCTTCAGACGAGCAGTACTTC.

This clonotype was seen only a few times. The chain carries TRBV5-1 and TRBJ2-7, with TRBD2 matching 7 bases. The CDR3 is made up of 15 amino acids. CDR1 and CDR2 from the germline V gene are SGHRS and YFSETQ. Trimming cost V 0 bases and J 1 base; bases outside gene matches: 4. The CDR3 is CASSLGSGESYEQYF. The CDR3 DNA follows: TGCGCCAGCAGCTTGGGGAGCGGGGAGTCCTACGAGCAGTACTTC. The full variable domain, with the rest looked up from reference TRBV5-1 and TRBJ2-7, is KAGVTQTPRYLIKTRGQQVTLSCSPISGHRSVSWYQQTPGQGLQFLFEYFSETQRNKGNFPGRFSGRQFSNSRSEMNVSTLELGDSALYLCASSLGSGESYEQYFGPGTRLTVT.

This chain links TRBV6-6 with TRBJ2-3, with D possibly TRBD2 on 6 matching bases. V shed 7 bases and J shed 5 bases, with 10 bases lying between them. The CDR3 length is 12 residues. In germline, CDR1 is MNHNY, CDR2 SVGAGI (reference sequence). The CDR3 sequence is CASKTGGDTQYF. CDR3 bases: TGTGCCAGCAAAACCGGGGGAGATACGCAGTATTTT.

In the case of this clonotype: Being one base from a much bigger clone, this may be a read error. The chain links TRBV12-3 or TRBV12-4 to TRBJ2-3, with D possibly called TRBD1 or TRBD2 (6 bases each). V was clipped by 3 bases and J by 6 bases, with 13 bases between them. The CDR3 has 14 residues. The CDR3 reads CASSFRERGDTQYF. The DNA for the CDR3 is TGTGCCAGCAGTTTCCGGGAGAGGGGGGATACGCAGTATTTT.

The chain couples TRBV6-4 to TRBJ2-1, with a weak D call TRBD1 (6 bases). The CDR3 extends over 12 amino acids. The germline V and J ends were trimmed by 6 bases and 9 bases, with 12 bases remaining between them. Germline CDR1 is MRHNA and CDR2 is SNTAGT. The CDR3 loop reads CASSTGLGEQFF. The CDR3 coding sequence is TGTGCCAGCAGCACAGGGTTGGGTGAGCAGTTCTTC.

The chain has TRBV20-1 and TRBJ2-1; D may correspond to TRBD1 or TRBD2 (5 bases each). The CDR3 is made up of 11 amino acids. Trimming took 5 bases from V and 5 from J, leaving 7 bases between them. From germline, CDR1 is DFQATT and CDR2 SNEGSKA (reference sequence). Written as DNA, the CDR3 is TGCAGTGCTGGGACCCACAATGAGCAGTTCTTC. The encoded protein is CSAGTHNEQFF.

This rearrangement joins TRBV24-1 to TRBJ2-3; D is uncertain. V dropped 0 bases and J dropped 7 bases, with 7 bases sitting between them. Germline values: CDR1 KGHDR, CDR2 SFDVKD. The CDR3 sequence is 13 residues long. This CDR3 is CATSDLGRNTQYF. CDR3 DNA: TGTGCCACCAGTGATTTGGGACGGAATACGCAGTATTTT.